This T cell receptor (beta chain) was sequenced for a study of blood T cells in healthy people across ages. Whole-study results and caveats: Naive CD4+ cells and diversity were both higher in long-lived donors than in aged donors.

Drawing of peripheral blood yielded about 9.6 milliliters from each donor. A second about 7 to 11 cycle PCR used barcoded and J-beta primers. MiXCR, applied by TCRdb to the 5' RACE reads, yields one record per CDR3 protein. The sample gives roughly 1.9 million distinct CDR3 sequences, about two fifths of which show up once; 23% is in the top ten. Concerning this clonotype itself: Its cognate antigen is unknown.

This receptor was obtained from a human donor in good health. The sequencing input was blood.

CDR3: CASSAMGGTRETQYF. In nucleotides, the CDR3 is TGTGCCAGCAGCGCCATGGGCGGAACGAGGGAGACCCAGTACTTC. The chain joins TRBV7-8 to TRBJ2-5; D is undetermined. Germline CDR1 and CDR2: SGHVS and FQNEAQ. V dropped 5 bases and J dropped 5 bases, with 18 bases sitting between them. CDR3 size: 15 residues.